The 4 T cell receptor beta chains below were found in one sample sequenced in a study of blood T cell repertoires in COVID-19. TCRdb's table, derived via immunoSEQ multiplex PCR, lists solely in-frame clones and lacks some. The table includes fewer than 300,000 clones, about nine tenths detected once. The specimen was peripheral blood. Receptors originate from a woman in her twenties or thirties with COVID-19, enrolled during active disease.

The chain has TRBV28 and TRBJ1-5; weak D call: TRBD1 (5 bases). Trimming took 6 bases from V and 1 from J, leaving 10 bases between them. Germline V gives CDR1 MDHEN, CDR2 SYDVKM. CDR3 size: 14 residues. CDR3 in DNA: TGTGCCAGCAGGCGGGGGGGAAGCAATCAGCCCCAGCATTTT. It encodes CASRRGGSNQPQHF.

The chain carries TRBV7-2 and TRBJ1-5; D unclear. Germline CDR1 SGHTA, CDR2 FQGNSA. The ends were cut back, 3 bases at V and 4 bases at J, with 10 bases in the middle. The CDR3 contains 14 residues. The CDR3 DNA sequence: TGTGCCAGCAGCTTCACCGGGGAAAATCAGCCCCAGCATTTT. It codes for CASSFTGENQPQHF.

The J gene is TRBJ1-2, the V gene TRBV25-1; possibly TRBD1 for D (6 bases). Germline V gives CDR1 MGHDK, CDR2 SYGVNS. The CDR3 is 14 amino acids. V was pared by 1 base and J by 8 bases, with 14 bases between. The CDR3 coding sequence is TGTGCCAGCAGTGAATCCCGGGGGGCGAAAGGCTACACCTTC. Translating it yields CASSESRGAKGYTF.

The chain uses TRBV5-1 and TRBJ2-5, with 7 nucleotides matching TRBD2. Germline V gene sequence: CDR1 SGHRS, CDR2 YFSETQ. The CDR3 loop spans 15 amino acids. With V trimmed by 4 bases and J by 2 bases, 8 bases remained unmatched. This CDR3 is CASSPGAGRQETQYF. The CDR3 bases are TGCGCCAGCAGCCCGGGAGCGGGACGACAAGAGACCCAGTACTTC.